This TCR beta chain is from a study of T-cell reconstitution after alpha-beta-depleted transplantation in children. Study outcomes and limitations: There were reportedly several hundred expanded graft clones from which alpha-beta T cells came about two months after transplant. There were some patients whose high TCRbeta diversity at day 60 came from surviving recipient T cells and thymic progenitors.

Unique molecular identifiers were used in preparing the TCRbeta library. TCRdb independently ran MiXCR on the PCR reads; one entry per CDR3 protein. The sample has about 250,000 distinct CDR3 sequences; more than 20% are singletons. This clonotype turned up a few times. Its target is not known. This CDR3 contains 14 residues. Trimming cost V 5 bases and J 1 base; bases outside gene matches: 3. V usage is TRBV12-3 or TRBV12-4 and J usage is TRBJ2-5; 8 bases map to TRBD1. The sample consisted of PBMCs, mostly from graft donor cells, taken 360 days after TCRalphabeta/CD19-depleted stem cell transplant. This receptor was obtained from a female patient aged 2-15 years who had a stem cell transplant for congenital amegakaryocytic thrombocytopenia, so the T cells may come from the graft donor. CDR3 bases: TGTGCCAGCAGTAGGACAGGGCTCCAAGAGACCCAGTACTTC. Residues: CASSRTGLQETQYF.